The sequence of this T cell receptor (beta chain) was determined in a study of T-cell memory formation after mild COVID-19. Study outcomes and limitations: Clones shrinking from day 15 to 85 showed even CD4/CD8 mixes; later expanders tilted CD4+. Memory cells collected pre-infection included some clones that later responded, suggesting cross-reactive memory joined.

5'RACE with constant-segment primers yielded barcoded, UMI-tagged TCR alpha and TCR beta cDNA libraries. TCRdb re-derived calls from the 5' RACE reads in MiXCR, one entry per CDR3 protein. Of some 120,000 distinct CDR3 sequences detected, approximately 6.2% appear once; the ten largest clones hold 2% to 2.5%. With respect to this clonotype: Its specificity is not known.

Germline CDR1 DFQATT, CDR2 SNEGSKA (reference sequence). V was shortened by 6 bases and J by 4 bases, with 15 bases between the two germline ends. The CDR3 contains 13 residues. The sequence derives from an adult woman who had mild COVID-19 (a few samples of this study predate the infection). Cell type and time point are not known. The sample taken for sequencing was PBMCs or a T cell subset sorted from them (not recorded which). The V gene is TRBV20-1, the J gene TRBJ2-5, with D maybe TRBD1 (5 bases). CDR3 loop: CSAGASYVETQYF. The CDR3 nucleotides are TGCAGTGCAGGGGCATCCTACGTAGAGACCCAGTACTTC.